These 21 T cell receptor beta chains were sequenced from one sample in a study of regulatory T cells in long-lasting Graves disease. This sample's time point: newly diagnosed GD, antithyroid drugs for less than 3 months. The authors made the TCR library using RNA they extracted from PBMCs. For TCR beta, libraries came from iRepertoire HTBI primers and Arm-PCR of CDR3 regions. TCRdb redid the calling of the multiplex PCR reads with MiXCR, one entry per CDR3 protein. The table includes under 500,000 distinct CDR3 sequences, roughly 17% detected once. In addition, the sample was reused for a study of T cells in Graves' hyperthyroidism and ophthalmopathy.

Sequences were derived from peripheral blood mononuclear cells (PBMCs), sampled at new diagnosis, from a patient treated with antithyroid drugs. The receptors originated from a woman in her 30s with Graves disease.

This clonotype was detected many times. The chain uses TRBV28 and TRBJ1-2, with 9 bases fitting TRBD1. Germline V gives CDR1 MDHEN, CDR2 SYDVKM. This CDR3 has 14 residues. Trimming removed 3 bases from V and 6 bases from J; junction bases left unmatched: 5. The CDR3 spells CASSLLGTGNGYTF. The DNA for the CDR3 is TGTGCCAGCAGTTTGTTGGGGACAGGGAATGGCTACACCTTC.

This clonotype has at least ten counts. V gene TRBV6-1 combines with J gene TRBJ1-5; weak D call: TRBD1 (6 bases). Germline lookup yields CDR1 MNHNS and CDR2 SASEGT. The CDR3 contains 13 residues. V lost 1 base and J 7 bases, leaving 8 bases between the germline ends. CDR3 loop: CASSEEGVQPQHF. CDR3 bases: TGTGCCAGCAGTGAAGAGGGGGTACAGCCCCAGCATTTT.

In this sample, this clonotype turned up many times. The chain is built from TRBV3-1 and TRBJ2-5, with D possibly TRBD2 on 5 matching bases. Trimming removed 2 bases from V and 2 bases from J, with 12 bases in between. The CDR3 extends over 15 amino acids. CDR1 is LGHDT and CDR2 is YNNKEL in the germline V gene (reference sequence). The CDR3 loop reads CASSQKPSRQETQYF. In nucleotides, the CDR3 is TGTGCCAGCAGCCAAAAGCCTAGCAGACAAGAGACCCAGTACTTC.

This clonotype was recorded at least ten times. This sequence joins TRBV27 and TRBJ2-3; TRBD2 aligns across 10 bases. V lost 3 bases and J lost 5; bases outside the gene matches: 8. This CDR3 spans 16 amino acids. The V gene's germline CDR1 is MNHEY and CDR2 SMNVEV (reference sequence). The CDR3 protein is CASSLLASGSLDTQYF. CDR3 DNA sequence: TGTGCCAGCAGTTTGCTCGCTAGCGGGAGTTTAGATACGCAGTATTTT.

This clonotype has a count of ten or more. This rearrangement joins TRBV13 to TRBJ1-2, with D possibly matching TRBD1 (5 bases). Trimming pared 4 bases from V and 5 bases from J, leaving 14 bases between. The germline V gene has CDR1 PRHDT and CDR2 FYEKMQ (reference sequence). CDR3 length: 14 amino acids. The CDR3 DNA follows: TGTGCCAGCAGCTCGAGTGGAGGGGCTTATGGCTACACCTTC. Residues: CASSSSGGAYGYTF.

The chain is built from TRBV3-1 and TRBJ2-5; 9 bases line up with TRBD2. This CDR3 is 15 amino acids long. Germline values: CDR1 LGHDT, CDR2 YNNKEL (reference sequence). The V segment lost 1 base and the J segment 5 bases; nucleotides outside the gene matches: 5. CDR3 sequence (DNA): TGTGCCAGCAGCCAAGCCTATCTAGCGGGGGAGACCCAGTACTTC. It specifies CASSQAYLAGETQYF.

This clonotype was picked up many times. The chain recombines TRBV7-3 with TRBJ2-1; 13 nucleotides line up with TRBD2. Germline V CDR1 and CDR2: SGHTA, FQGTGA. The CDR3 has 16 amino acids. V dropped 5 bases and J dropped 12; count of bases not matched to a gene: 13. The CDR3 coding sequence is TGTGCCAGCAGCGCGACCGGGACTAGCGGGACGGCCGTGCAGTTCTTC. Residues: CASSATGTSGTAVQFF.

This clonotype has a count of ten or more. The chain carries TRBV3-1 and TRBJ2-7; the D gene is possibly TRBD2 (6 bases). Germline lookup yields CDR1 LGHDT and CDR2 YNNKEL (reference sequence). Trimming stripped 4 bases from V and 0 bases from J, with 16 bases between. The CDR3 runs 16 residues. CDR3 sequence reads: CASSRGGTLSSYEQYF. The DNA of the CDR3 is TGTGCCAGCAGCCGCGGCGGGACCCTAAGCTCCTACGAGCAGTACTTC.

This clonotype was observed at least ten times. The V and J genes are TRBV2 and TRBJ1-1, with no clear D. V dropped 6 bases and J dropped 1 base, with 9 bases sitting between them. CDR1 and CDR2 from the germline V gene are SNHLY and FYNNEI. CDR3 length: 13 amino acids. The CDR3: CASRRVANTEAFF. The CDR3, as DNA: TGTGCCAGCAGAAGAGTCGCGAACACTGAAGCTTTCTTT.

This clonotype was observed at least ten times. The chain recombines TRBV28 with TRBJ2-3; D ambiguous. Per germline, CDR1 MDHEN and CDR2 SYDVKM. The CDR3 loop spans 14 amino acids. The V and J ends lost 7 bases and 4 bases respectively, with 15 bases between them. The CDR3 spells CASTLLGAADTQYF. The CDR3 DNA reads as TGTGCCAGCACCCTCCTTGGCGCTGCAGATACGCAGTATTTT.

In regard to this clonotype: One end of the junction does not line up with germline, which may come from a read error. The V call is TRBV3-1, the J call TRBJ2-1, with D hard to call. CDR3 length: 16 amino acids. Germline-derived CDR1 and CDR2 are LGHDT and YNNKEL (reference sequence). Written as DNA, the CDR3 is TGTGCCAGCAGCGTAATGCAGTATAGCTCCTACAATGAACAGTTCTTC. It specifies CASSVMQYSSYNEQFF.

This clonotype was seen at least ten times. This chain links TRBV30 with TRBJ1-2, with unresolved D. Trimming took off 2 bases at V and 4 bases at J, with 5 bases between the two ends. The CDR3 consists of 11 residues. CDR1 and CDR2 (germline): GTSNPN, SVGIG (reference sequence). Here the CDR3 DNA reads TGTGCCTGGAGTTTTGGCTATGGCTACACCTTC. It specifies CAWSFGYGYTF. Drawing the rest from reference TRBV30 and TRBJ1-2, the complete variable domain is SQTIHQWPATLVQPVGSPLSLECTVEGTSNPNLYWYRQAAGRGLQLLFYSVGIGQISSEVPQNLSASRPQDRQFILSSKKLLLSDSGFYLCAWSFGYGYTFGSGTRLTVV.

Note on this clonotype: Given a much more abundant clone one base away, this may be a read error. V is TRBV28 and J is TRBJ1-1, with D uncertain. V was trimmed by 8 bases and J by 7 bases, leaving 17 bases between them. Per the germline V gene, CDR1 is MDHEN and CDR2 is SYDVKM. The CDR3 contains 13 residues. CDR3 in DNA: TGTGCCAGCTCCTCAGGAGGGAGGAATGAAGCTTTCTTT. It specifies CASSSGGRNEAFF.

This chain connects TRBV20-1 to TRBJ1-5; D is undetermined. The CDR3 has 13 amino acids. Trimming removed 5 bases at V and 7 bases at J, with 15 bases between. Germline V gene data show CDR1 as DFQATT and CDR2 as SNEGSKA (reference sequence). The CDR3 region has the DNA TGCAGTGCTGAGGGCCGCCTGATCCAGCCCCAGCATTTT. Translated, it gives CSAEGRLIQPQHF.

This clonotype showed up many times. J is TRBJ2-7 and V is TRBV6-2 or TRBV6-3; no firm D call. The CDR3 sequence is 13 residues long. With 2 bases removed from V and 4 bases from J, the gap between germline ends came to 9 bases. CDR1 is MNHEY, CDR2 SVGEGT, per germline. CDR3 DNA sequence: TGTGCCAGCAGTTACGCAGGTTCTTACGAGCAGTACTTC. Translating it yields CASSYAGSYEQYF.

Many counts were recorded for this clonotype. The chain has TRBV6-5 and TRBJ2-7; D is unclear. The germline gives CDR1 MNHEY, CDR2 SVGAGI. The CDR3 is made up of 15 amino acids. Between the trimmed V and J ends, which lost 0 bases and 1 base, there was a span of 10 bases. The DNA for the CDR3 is TGTGCCAGCAGTTACTCACCCTACGGTTCCTACGAGCAGTACTTC. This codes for CASSYSPYGSYEQYF.

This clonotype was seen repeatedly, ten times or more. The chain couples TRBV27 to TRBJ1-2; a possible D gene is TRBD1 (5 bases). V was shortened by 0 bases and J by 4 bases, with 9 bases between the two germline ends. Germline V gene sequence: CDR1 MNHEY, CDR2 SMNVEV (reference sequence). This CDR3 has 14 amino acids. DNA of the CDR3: TGTGCCAGCAGTTTATCGGGACTGGGCTATGGCTACACCTTC. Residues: CASSLSGLGYGYTF.

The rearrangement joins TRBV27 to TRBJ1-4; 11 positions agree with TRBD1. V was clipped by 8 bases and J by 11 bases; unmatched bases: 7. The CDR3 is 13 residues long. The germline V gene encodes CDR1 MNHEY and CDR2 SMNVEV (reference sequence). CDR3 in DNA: TGTGCCAGCGCAGGGGACAGGGGGACTAAACTGTTTTTT. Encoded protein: CASAGDRGTKLFF.

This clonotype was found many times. CDR3: CASSFRLSGSDEQFF. The CDR3 DNA reads as TGTGCCAGCAGCTTTCGTCTCTCAGGGAGCGATGAGCAGTTCTTC. The V and J genes are TRBV7-2 and TRBJ2-1; D may match TRBD1 or TRBD2 (5 bases each). The CDR3 has 15 residues. V was cut by 3 bases and J by 8 bases, with 17 bases left in between. Germline assignment: CDR1 SGHTA and CDR2 FQGNSA.

The CDR3: CASSLFGTGLNIQYF. As DNA, the CDR3 is TGTGCCAGCAGTTTATTTGGGACGGGCTTAAACATTCAGTACTTC. V usage is TRBV28 and J usage is TRBJ2-4; the D gene could be TRBD1 or TRBD2 (5 bases each). CDR3 length: 15 residues. The V end was cut by 1 base, the J end by 6 bases, with 13 bases between. CDR1 is MDHEN and CDR2 is SYDVKM in the germline V gene.

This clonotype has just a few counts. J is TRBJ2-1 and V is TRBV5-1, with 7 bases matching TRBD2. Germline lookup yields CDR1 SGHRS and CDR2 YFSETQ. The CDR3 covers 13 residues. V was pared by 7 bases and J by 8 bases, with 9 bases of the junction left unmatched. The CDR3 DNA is TGCGCCAGCGCGGGGCGGGAGATTGATGAGCAGTTCTTC. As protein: CASAGREIDEQFF.